Each of the 13 T cell receptor beta chains below was sequenced from the same sample in a study of blood T cells in healthy people across ages. Primed by a sample-barcoded 5' primer and a J-beta primer mix, a second PCR proceeded for 7 to 11 cycles. MiXCR, run by TCRdb on the 5' RACE reads, gives a single entry per CDR3 protein. Among roughly 800,000 distinct CDR3 sequences listed, about 48% were seen once. Sequenced input: blood. The receptors shown here come from a man older than 75 in good health.

The rearrangement links TRBV6-5 to TRBJ2-6; D call uncertain. Per the germline V gene, CDR1 is MNHEY and CDR2 is SVGAGI. The V and J ends lost 0 bases and 4 bases respectively, with 10 bases between them. This CDR3 contains 16 residues. CDR3 in DNA: TGTGCCAGCAGTTACTCGGGCCTGGGGGGGGCCAACGTCCTGACTTTC. This translates into CASSYSGLGGANVLTF.

This clonotype was counted once. A much larger clone differs by one base, so this may be a read error. V and J are TRBV7-9 and TRBJ2-1, with TRBD2 as a possible D gene (6 bases). Germline V gives CDR1 SEHNR, CDR2 FQNEAQ (reference sequence). V was shortened by 8 bases and J by 0 bases, with 14 bases between the two germline ends. This CDR3 is built from 15 residues. This chain's CDR3 is CASGISGSSYNEQFF. CDR3 DNA: TGTGCCAGCGGCATTAGCGGTAGCTCCTACAATGAGCAGTTCTTC.

The chain has TRBV6-1 and TRBJ2-7; TRBD2 agrees at 10 bases. The CDR3 is 16 residues long. J was trimmed by 1 base and V by 0 bases; bases with no gene match: 3. CDR1 is MNHNS, CDR2 SASEGT, per germline. As DNA, the CDR3 is TGTGCCAGCAGTGAAGCAGTTAGCGGGAGGTCCTACGAGCAGTACTTC. This gives the protein CASSEAVSGRSYEQYF.

This CDR3 is CASSFSWGELFF. CDR3 coding DNA: TGTGCCAGCAGCTTTTCCTGGGGGGAGCTGTTTTTT. This chain uses TRBV7-9 with TRBJ2-2; D is undetermined. The V gene lost 3 bases and the J gene lost 8 bases, with 7 bases spanning the gap. Germline V gene data show CDR1 as SEHNR and CDR2 as FQNEAQ (reference sequence). The CDR3 loop spans 12 amino acids.

This clonotype has just a few counts. CDR3 region: CASSQDSRGYTF. The CDR3 bases are TGTGCCAGCAGCCAAGATTCACGGGGCTACACCTTC. The chain recombines TRBV3-1 with TRBJ1-2; D is uncertain. The germline CDR1 and CDR2 sequences are LGHDT and YNNKEL (reference sequence). This CDR3 contains 12 residues. Between the trimmed V and J ends, which lost 0 bases and 8 bases, there was a span of 7 bases.

This clonotype was detected a few times. The chain has TRBV9 and TRBJ1-2, with D possibly being TRBD1 (5 bases). Germline CDR1 is SGDLS and CDR2 is YYNGEE. The CDR3 is 15 residues long. The germline V and J ends were trimmed by 3 bases and 4 bases, with 16 bases remaining between them. The CDR3 region has the DNA TGTGCCAGCAGCGCCCAGAGCAAGACAGTCTATGGCTACACCTTC. Translation: CASSAQSKTVYGYTF. Complete variable domain (other parts from reference TRBV9 and TRBJ1-2): DSGVTQTPKHLITATGQRVTLRCSPRSGDLSVYWYQQSLDQGLQFLIQYYNGEERAKGNILERFSAQQFPDLHSELNLSSLELGDSALYFCASSAQSKTVYGYTFGSGTRLTVV.

This clonotype has only a few counts. The rearrangement links TRBV9 to TRBJ1-2; 7 bases are a match to TRBD1. This CDR3 region has 15 residues. Germline V gene data show CDR1 as SGDLS and CDR2 as YYNGEE. Trimming took 0 bases from V and 3 from J; bases not matched to a gene: 5. The CDR3: CASSVVGGGDYGYTF. The CDR3 DNA is TGTGCCAGCAGCGTAGTTGGAGGGGGCGACTATGGCTACACCTTC.

This chain connects TRBV6-5 to TRBJ2-1, with TRBD2 matching over 8 bases. From germline, CDR1 is MNHEY and CDR2 SVGAGI. This CDR3 is 17 amino acids long. The J segment lost 1 base and the V segment lost 0 bases, leaving 5 bases of the junction unmatched. The CDR3 protein is CASSYSPAGVSYNEQFF. CDR3 sequence (DNA): TGTGCCAGCAGTTACTCCCCAGCGGGAGTGTCCTACAATGAGCAGTTCTTC.

The chain couples TRBV15 to TRBJ2-1; 10 positions agree with TRBD2. The CDR3 is 14 amino acids. CDR1 is LNHNV, CDR2 YYDKDF, per germline (reference sequence). V shed 8 bases and J 4 bases; nucleotides not matched to a gene: 5. The CDR3 region is CATQGTSAYNEQFF. CDR3 nucleotide sequence: TGTGCCACCCAAGGGACTAGCGCTTACAATGAGCAGTTCTTC.

The chain links TRBV7-9 to TRBJ1-2; 9 bases are a match to TRBD1. V shed 1 base, J shed 7 bases, and the junction held 7 bases outside the gene matches. CDR1 is SEHNR, CDR2 FQNEAQ, per germline (reference sequence). The CDR3 sequence is 15 residues long. CDR3 residues: CASSLETGGFAGYTF. Here the CDR3 DNA reads TGTGCCAGCAGCTTAGAGACAGGGGGTTTCGCTGGCTACACCTTC. The full variable domain, completed using reference TRBV7-9 and TRBJ1-2, is DTGVSQNPRHKITKRGQNVTFRCDPISEHNRLYWYRQTLGQGPEFLTYFQNEAQLEKSRLLSDRFSAERPKGSFSTLEIQRTEQGDSAMYLCASSLETGGFAGYTFGSGTRLTVV.

The V and J genes are TRBV20-1 and TRBJ2-2; D gene unclear. With 2 bases removed from V and 0 bases from J, the gap between germline ends came to 7 bases. Germline V gene lookup returns CDR1 DFQATT and CDR2 SNEGSKA (reference sequence). The CDR3 totals 14 residues. CDR3 sequence (DNA): TGCAGTGCTAGACTCAGGCCGAACACCGGGGAGCTGTTTTTT. Translated, it gives CSARLRPNTGELFF.

This chain connects TRBV10-3 to TRBJ2-6; TRBD1 matches 7 bases. This CDR3 has 15 residues. Germline assignment: CDR1 ENHRY and CDR2 SYGVKD. V trimming: 3 bases; J trimming: 3 bases; junction bases outside the gene matches: 2. This CDR3 is CAISEGGSGANVLTF. Written as DNA, the CDR3 is TGTGCCATCAGTGAAGGGGGCAGTGGGGCCAACGTCCTGACTTTC.

The chain links TRBV20-1 to TRBJ2-5; 8 bases are shared with TRBD1. The better agreement between TRBJ2-7 and the DNA end casts doubt on the J call. This CDR3 region has 13 residues. Germline CDR1 DFQATT, CDR2 SNEGSKA (reference sequence). The CDR3 nucleotides read TGCAGTGCCAGCCAGGGGGCCTCCGGCGAGCAGTACTTC. It codes for CSASQGASGEQYF.